A selection of T cell receptor beta chains follows, all from one sample in a study of T cell responses to AZD1222 COVID-19 vaccine. The method was immunoSEQ multiplex PCR; TCRdb's version includes in-frame clones alone and lacks a portion of them. The sample records approximately 110,000 clones, 92% being singletons. The specimen comprised peripheral blood, sampled 28 days after the second AZD1222 dose. The source of these receptors is an adult who received the AZD1222 COVID-19 vaccine. The CDR3 runs from the conserved cysteine through the conserved F or W. D genes are given only for firm matches. Expanded clones are given a class, and other clones once, few, many or no size at all.

- | - | TRBJ1-2 | TRBV5-1 | 18 | TGCGCCAGCAGCCCCGTTGTAATCTCGGACAGTCGGGTCTATGGCTACACCTTC | CASSPVVISDSRVYGYTF
- | - | TRBJ1-4 | TRBV19 | 13 | TGTGCCAGTAGTCGCGATTCTTCTGAAAAACTGTTTTTT | CASSRDSSEKLFF
- | - | TRBJ2-5 | TRBV18 | 17 | TGTGCCAGCTCACCTGCAGGGGCCGAATCCCTTATCTCGACCCAGTACTTC | CASSPAGAESLISTQYF
- | - | TRBJ1-3 | TRBV2 | 14 | TGTGCCAGTCAAATTGGGGGCTCTGGAAACACCATATATTTT | CASQIGGSGNTIYF
TRBD1 | - | TRBJ2-6 | TRBV11-2 | 17 | TGTGCCAGCAGCACAAGGGACAGGGGGCCTGGGGCCAACGTCCTGACTTTC | CASSTRDRGPGANVLTF
TRBD2 | - | TRBJ2-1 | TRBV19 | 18 | TGTGCCAGTAGTATAAGGGGACTAGCTTCCCTCTCCTACAATGAGCAGTTCTTC | CASSIRGLASLSYNEQFF
TRBD2 | - | TRBJ2-1 | TRBV9 | 16 | TGTGCCAGCAGCGTAGGAACGGGGGGATCCTACAATGAGCAGTTCTTC | CASSVGTGGSYNEQFF
- | - | TRBJ2-7 | TRBV5-1 | 14 | TGCGCCAGCAGCTTGGCCCACAGCTCCTACGAGCAGTACTTC | CASSLAHSSYEQYF
TRBD1 | - | TRBJ1-2 | TRBV5-6 | 15 | TGTGCCAGCAGCTTGCAGGGGGCGCGGAACTATGGCTACACCTTC | CASSLQGARNYGYTF
TRBD1 | - | TRBJ1-4 | TRBV5-6 | 15 | TGTGCCAGCAGCTTTCAGGGGGCAACTAATGAAAAACTGTTTTTT | CASSFQGATNEKLFF
- | - | TRBJ1-1 | TRBV19 | 13 | TGTGCCAGTAGTATAGCGCTGAACACTGAAGCTTTCTTT | CASSIALNTEAFF
- | - | TRBJ1-5 | TRBV5-4 | 14 | TGTGCCAGCAGCTTGGCAGGGACCAATCAGCCCCAGCATTTT | CASSLAGTNQPQHF
- | - | TRBJ1-5 | TRBV6-5 | 16 | TGTGCCAGCAGTTACGGGCGCCAGCAAGAGAATCGGCCCCAGCATTTT | CASSYGRQQENRPQHF
- | - | TRBJ1-1 | TRBV9 | 13 | TGTGCCAGCGCTAACAGTATGAACACTGAAGCTTTCTTT | CASANSMNTEAFF
- | - | TRBJ2-7 | TRBV7-9 | 12 | TGTGCCAGCAGCTTATCAGGGTCCGAGCAGTACTTC | CASSLSGSEQYF
- | - | TRBJ2-7 | TRBV6-1 | 16 | TGTGCCAGCAGTGTAGGTGTCGGGGCGCGATCAACCGAGCAGTACTTC | CASSVGVGARSTEQYF
- | - | TRBJ1-1 | TRBV3-1/TRBV3-2 | 14 | TGTGCCAGCAGCCAGGGGATTTTGGTCACTGAAGCTTTCTTT | CASSQGILVTEAFF
TRBD1 | - | TRBJ2-7 | TRBV7-9 | 19 | TGTGCCAGCAGCTCAACCGGGACAGGGACGATATCAGGGTCCTACGAGCAGTACTTC | CASSSTGTGTISGSYEQYF
TRBD1 | - | TRBJ2-5 | TRBV4-1 | 17 | TGCGCCAGCAGCCAAGTCTCCAGGGGGCAGTTACAAGAGACCCAGTACTTC | CASSQVSRGQLQETQYF
- | - | TRBJ1-4 | TRBV2 | 13 | TGTGCCAGCGGACGGGACAATAATGAAAAACTGTTTTTT | CASGRDNNEKLFF
- | - | TRBJ2-7 | TRBV11-2 | 12 | TGTGCCAGCAGCCGACCTATATCGCGGCAGTACTTC | CASSRPISRQYF
- | - | TRBJ1-5 | TRBV2 | 16 | TGTGCCAGCAGTGAAGCTCGCGATTATAGCAATCAGCCCCAGCATTTT | CASSEARDYSNQPQHF
- | - | TRBJ1-5 | TRBV9 | 15 | TGTGCCAGCAGCGGGTTATCGGGAAGCAATCAGCCCCAGCATTTT | CASSGLSGSNQPQHF
- | - | TRBJ2-7 | TRBV7-9 | 17 | TGTGCCAGCAGCTACCAGGGGGCGGGGGCACACTCCTACGAGCAGTACTTC | CASSYQGAGAHSYEQYF
- | - | TRBJ2-5 | TRBV6-5 | 14 | TGTGCCAGCAGTTATTTGGAGGGTCGAGAGACCCAGTACTTC | CASSYLEGRETQYF
- | - | TRBJ2-7 | TRBV19 | 15 | TGTGCCAGTAGTAATCCGGGACCGGACTACGACGAGCAGTACTTC | CASSNPGPDYDEQYF
TRBD2 | - | TRBJ2-7 | TRBV4-2 | 12 | TGTGCCAGCCGTGGGACTAGCGGCGAGCAGTACTTC | CASRGTSGEQYF
- | - | TRBJ1-3 | TRBV18 | 12 | TGTGCCAGCTCCTTTTCTGGAAACACCATATATTTT | CASSFSGNTIYF
TRBD2 | once | TRBJ2-7 | TRBV5-1 | 15 | TGCGCCAGCAGCTCTGGGACTAGCGGGAGCTACGAGCAGTACTTC | CASSSGTSGSYEQYF
TRBD1 | once | TRBJ1-4 | TRBV5-1 | 14 | TGCGCCAGCAGCTTAACAGGGGGCGGGGAAAAACTGTTTTTT | CASSLTGGGEKLFF
- | - | TRBJ2-1 | TRBV6-6 | 12 | TGTGCCAGCAGTCAGGGGTTATATGAGCAGTTCTTC | CASSQGLYEQFF
- | - | TRBJ1-4 | TRBV30 | 13 | TGTGCCTGGAGAACAGATACTAATGAAAAACTGTTTTTT | CAWRTDTNEKLFF
- | few | TRBJ2-5 | TRBV11-2 | 14 | TGTGCCAGCAGCTTATGGGTTAGCGAAGAGACCCAGTACTTC | CASSLWVSEETQYF
- | - | TRBJ2-2 | TRBV3-1/TRBV3-2 | 15 | TGTGCCAGCAGCCACCTAGCCCAGAACACCGGGGAGCTGTTTTTT | CASSHLAQNTGELFF
TRBD2 | - | TRBJ2-2 | TRBV25-1 | 14 | TGTGCCAGCAGAGAGATAGCGGGGACCGGGGAGCTGTTTTTT | CASREIAGTGELFF
TRBD1 | - | TRBJ2-4 | TRBV6-4 | 17 | TGTGCCAGCAGTCAAATTAGGACAGGGTTCGCCAAAAACATTCAGTACTTC | CASSQIRTGFAKNIQYF